This section outlines one T cell receptor (beta chain) sequence together with its context. The data are from a study of shared clonotypes between healthy human individuals. TCRdb keeps only in-frame clones here, not all; method: immunoSEQ multiplex PCR. This sample has millions of clones, with about 92% found just once. The length of the CDR3 is 15 residues. CDR1 is SGHRS, CDR2 YFSETQ, per germline. V lost 4 bases and J lost 0, with 11 bases in between. This receptor was obtained from a man aged 18 to 29 in good health. Sample: naive CD4+ T cells sorted from blood. Subset: CD45RA+ positively selected. V usage is TRBV5-1 and J usage is TRBJ2-4; tentatively, D is TRBD2 (6 bases). CDR3 in amino acids: CASSPGGVAKNIQYF. The CDR3 DNA reads TGCGCCAGCAGCCCCGGGGGAGTAGCCAAAAACATTCAGTACTTC.